This T cell receptor beta chain was observed in a study of OX40 agonist ivuxolimab in advanced cancers. Study information: Two patients with cutaneous melanoma and one with hepatocellular carcinoma, three in total, showed partial responses.

Produced via immunoSEQ multiplex PCR; TCRdb's table is partial and in-frame only. The profile shows about 98,000 clones, 85% to 95% of them singletons. V shed 3 bases and J shed 4 bases, with 7 bases lying between them. The CDR3 loop spans 13 amino acids. Germline CDR1 SGHTA, CDR2 FQGNSA. The receptor was isolated from an adult with an advanced solid tumor such as melanoma, head and neck, liver or kidney cancer. Material: CD4+ or CD8+ T cells sorted from blood, obtained in a trial of the OX40 agonist ivuxolimab. The chain uses TRBV7-2 and TRBJ2-1; TRBD1 is a possible D gene (6 bases). The CDR3: CASSFGQYNEQFF. CDR3 in DNA: TGTGCCAGCAGCTTTGGACAGTACAATGAGCAGTTCTTC.